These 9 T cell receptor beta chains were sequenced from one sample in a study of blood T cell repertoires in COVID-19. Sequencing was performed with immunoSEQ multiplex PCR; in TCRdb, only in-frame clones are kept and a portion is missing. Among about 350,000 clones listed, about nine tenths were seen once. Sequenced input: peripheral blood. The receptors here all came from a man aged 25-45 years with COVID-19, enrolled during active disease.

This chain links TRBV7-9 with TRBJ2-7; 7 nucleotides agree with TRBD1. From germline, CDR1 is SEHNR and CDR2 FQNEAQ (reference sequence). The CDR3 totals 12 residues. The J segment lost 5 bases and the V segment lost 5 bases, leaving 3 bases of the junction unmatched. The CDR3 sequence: CASSVDRDEQYF. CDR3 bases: TGTGCCAGCAGCGTCGACAGGGACGAGCAGTACTTC.

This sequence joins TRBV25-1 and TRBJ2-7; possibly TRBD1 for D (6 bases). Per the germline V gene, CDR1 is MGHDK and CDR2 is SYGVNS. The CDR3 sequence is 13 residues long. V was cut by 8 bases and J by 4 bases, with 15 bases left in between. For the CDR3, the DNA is TGTGCCAGCCTCCGGGACACAACTTACGAGCAGTACTTC. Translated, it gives CASLRDTTYEQYF.

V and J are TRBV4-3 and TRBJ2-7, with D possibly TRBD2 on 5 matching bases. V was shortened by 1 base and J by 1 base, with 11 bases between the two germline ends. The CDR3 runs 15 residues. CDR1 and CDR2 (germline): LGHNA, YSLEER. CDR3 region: CASSQVAEASYEQYF. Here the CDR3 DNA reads TGCGCCAGCAGCCAAGTCGCGGAGGCGTCCTACGAGCAGTACTTC.

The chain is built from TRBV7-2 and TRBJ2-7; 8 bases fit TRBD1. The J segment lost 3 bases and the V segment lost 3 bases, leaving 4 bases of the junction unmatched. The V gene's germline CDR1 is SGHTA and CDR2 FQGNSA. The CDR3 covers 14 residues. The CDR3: CASSFGTGFYEQYF. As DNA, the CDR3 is TGTGCCAGCAGCTTTGGGACAGGTTTCTACGAGCAGTACTTC.

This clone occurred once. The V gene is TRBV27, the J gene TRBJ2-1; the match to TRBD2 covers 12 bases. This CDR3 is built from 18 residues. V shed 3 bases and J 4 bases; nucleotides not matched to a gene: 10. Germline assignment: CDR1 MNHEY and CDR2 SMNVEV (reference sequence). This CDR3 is CASSFILAGGPGYNEQFF. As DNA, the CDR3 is TGTGCCAGCAGTTTTATCCTAGCGGGAGGGCCTGGGTACAATGAGCAGTTCTTC.

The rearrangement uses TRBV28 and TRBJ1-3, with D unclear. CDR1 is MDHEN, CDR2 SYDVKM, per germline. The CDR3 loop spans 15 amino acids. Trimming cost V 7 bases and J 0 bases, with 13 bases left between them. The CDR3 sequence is CASTFLGDSGNTIYF. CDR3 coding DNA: TGTGCCAGCACCTTCCTCGGGGACTCTGGAAACACCATATATTTT.

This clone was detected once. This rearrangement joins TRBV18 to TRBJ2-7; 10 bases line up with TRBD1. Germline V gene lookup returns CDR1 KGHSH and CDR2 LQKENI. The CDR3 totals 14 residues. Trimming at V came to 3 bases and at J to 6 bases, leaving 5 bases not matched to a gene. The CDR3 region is CASSPRDRGSEQYF. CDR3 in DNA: TGTGCCAGCTCACCTCGGGACAGGGGTTCCGAGCAGTACTTC. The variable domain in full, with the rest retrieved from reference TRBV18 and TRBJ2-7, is NAGVMQNPRHLVRRRGQEARLRCSPMKGHSHVYWYRQLPEEGLKFMVYLQKENIIDESGMPKERFSAEFPKEGPSILRIQQVVRGDSAAYFCASSPRDRGSEQYFGPGTRLTVT.

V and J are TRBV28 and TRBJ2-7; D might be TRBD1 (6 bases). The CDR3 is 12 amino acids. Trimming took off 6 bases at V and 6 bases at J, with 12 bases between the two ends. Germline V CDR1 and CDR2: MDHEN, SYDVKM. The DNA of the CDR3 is TGTGCCAGCAGCTCTCAAGGGGGCGAGCAGTACTTC. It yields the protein CASSSQGGEQYF. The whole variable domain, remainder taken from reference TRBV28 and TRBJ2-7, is DVKVTQSSRYLVKRTGEKVFLECVQDMDHENMFWYRQDPGLGLRLIYFSYDVKMKEKGDIPEGYSVSREKKERFSLILESASTNQTSMYLCASSSQGGEQYFGPGTRLTVT.

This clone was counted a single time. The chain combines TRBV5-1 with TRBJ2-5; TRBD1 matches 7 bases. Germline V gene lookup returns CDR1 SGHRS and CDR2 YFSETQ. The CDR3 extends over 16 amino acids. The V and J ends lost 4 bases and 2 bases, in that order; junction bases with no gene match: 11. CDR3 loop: CASSPVGGTAQETQYF. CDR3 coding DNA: TGCGCCAGCAGCCCCGTCGGTGGGACAGCGCAAGAGACCCAGTACTTC.